A selection of T cell receptor beta chains follows, all from one sample in a study of T cell changes during pregnancy in multiple sclerosis. The repertoire was sequenced with immunoSEQ multiplex PCR; TCRdb's copy has only in-frame clones and lacks some. The repertoire has 39,000 or so clones, about 93% of them found once; the top ten carry approximately 0.35%. The sequenced sample was CD4+ T cells from peripheral blood mononuclear cells, obtained after pregnancy. The receptors shown here come from a female donor in good health, enrolled as a control in a pregnancy study. The CDR3 runs from the conserved cysteine through the conserved F or W. The D gene is left open where the match is weak. For some rows the clone size is stated as once, few or many, or as a class when expanded; others skip it.

CDR3 protein: CASSQASEAFF
CDR3 DNA: TGTGCCAGCAGCCAGGCGAGTGAAGCTTTCTTT
CDR3 length: 11
D gene: .
J gene: TRBJ1-1
clone size: .
V gene: TRBV6-5

CDR3 protein: CASSFRGGSPLHF
CDR3 DNA: TGTGCCAGCAGTTTCAGGGGTGGTTCACCCCTCCACTTT
CDR3 length: 13
D gene: .
J gene: TRBJ1-6
clone size: .
V gene: TRBV27

CDR3 protein: CAWSHQGGSGNTIYF
CDR3 DNA: TGTGCCTGGAGTCACCAGGGTGGCTCTGGAAACACCATATATTTT
CDR3 length: 15
D gene: .
J gene: TRBJ1-3
clone size: .
V gene: TRBV30

CDR3 protein: CASSLGATGANVLTF
CDR3 DNA: TGTGCCAGCAGCTTAGGGGCTACTGGGGCCAACGTCCTGACTTTC
CDR3 length: 15
D gene: .
J gene: TRBJ2-6
clone size: .
V gene: TRBV7-9

CDR3 protein: CASSQDPGGAQHF
CDR3 DNA: TGTGCCAGCAGCCAAGACCCTGGGGGGGCCCAGCATTTT
CDR3 length: 13
D gene: .
J gene: TRBJ1-5
clone size: .
V gene: TRBV14

CDR3 protein: CSARDRLGAFF
CDR3 DNA: TGCAGTGCTAGAGATCGTCTAGGAGCTTTCTTT
CDR3 length: 11
D gene: .
J gene: TRBJ1-1
clone size: .
V gene: TRBV20-1

CDR3 protein: CASRDPDRGVYGYTF
CDR3 DNA: TGTGCCAGTAGAGATCCGGACAGGGGAGTCTATGGCTACACCTTC
CDR3 length: 15
D gene: TRBD1
J gene: TRBJ1-2
clone size: .
V gene: TRBV19

CDR3 protein: CASSLVQKRPSGSADTQYF
CDR3 DNA: TGCGCCAGCAGCTTGGTCCAGAAAAGGCCTAGCGGGAGCGCAGATACGCAGTATTTT
CDR3 length: 19
D gene: TRBD2
J gene: TRBJ2-3
clone size: .
V gene: TRBV5-1

CDR3 protein: CATSRDGGRRQFF
CDR3 DNA: TGTGCCACCAGCAGAGATGGTGGAAGGAGGCAGTTCTTC
CDR3 length: 13
D gene: .
J gene: TRBJ2-1
clone size: .
V gene: TRBV15

CDR3 protein: CAWSRGRRDEKLFF
CDR3 DNA: TGTGCCTGGAGTAGGGGTAGGAGGGATGAAAAACTGTTTTTT
CDR3 length: 14
D gene: .
J gene: TRBJ1-4
clone size: few
V gene: TRBV30

CDR3 protein: CASSFPNSPLHF
CDR3 DNA: TGTGCCAGCAGTTTCCCAAATTCACCCCTCCACTTT
CDR3 length: 12
D gene: .
J gene: TRBJ1-6
clone size: .
V gene: TRBV27

CDR3 protein: CASSFLGGETEAFF
CDR3 DNA: TGTGCCAGCAGCTTTTTAGGGGGCGAAACTGAAGCTTTCTTT
CDR3 length: 14
D gene: TRBD1
J gene: TRBJ1-1
clone size: .
V gene: TRBV5-6

CDR3 protein: CASSLGQGDSYEQYF
CDR3 DNA: TGTGCCAGCAGCTTGGGTCAGGGGGACTCCTACGAGCAGTACTTC
CDR3 length: 15
D gene: TRBD1
J gene: TRBJ2-7
clone size: .
V gene: TRBV11-3

CDR3 protein: CASSLRLAGSEETQYF
CDR3 DNA: TGTGCCAGCAGCCTCAGACTAGCGGGCTCGGAAGAGACCCAGTACTTC
CDR3 length: 16
D gene: TRBD2
J gene: TRBJ2-5
clone size: .
V gene: TRBV14

CDR3 protein: CASSPLAGFRGTQYF
CDR3 DNA: TGTGCCAGTAGTCCACTAGCGGGATTCAGGGGTACGCAGTATTTT
CDR3 length: 15
D gene: TRBD2
J gene: TRBJ2-3
clone size: .
V gene: TRBV19

CDR3 protein: CAWSVGGHNEQFF
CDR3 DNA: TGTGCCTGGAGTGTCGGCGGGCACAATGAGCAGTTCTTC
CDR3 length: 13
D gene: .
J gene: TRBJ2-1
clone size: .
V gene: TRBV30

CDR3 protein: CASSKQGQNTEAFF
CDR3 DNA: TGTGCCAGTAGTAAACAGGGGCAGAACACTGAAGCTTTCTTT
CDR3 length: 14
D gene: TRBD1
J gene: TRBJ1-1
clone size: .
V gene: TRBV19

CDR3 protein: CASSFWGGTEAFF
CDR3 DNA: TGTGCCAGCAGCTTTTGGGGCGGCACTGAAGCTTTCTTT
CDR3 length: 13
D gene: .
J gene: TRBJ1-1
clone size: .
V gene: TRBV5-6

CDR3 protein: CASSSRGPAHEQYF
CDR3 DNA: TGTGCCAGCAGCTCCCGAGGGCCAGCGCACGAGCAGTACTTC
CDR3 length: 14
D gene: .
J gene: TRBJ2-7
clone size: .
V gene: TRBV7-2

CDR3 protein: CASRGGTVSYEQYF
CDR3 DNA: TGTGCCAGCAGAGGGGGGACAGTGAGCTACGAGCAGTACTTC
CDR3 length: 14
D gene: .
J gene: TRBJ2-7
clone size: .
V gene: TRBV6-1

CDR3 protein: CASSDRTSGDEQYF
CDR3 DNA: TGCGCCAGCAGCGACCGGACTAGCGGAGACGAGCAGTACTTC
CDR3 length: 14
D gene: TRBD2
J gene: TRBJ2-7
clone size: once
V gene: TRBV5-1

CDR3 protein: CASSDFAGANSPLHF
CDR3 DNA: TGTGCCAGCAGTGATTTTGCAGGTGCTAATTCACCCCTCCACTTT
CDR3 length: 15
D gene: .
J gene: TRBJ1-6
clone size: .
V gene: TRBV25-1

CDR3 protein: CASSYSGTGNQPQHF
CDR3 DNA: TGTGCCAGCAGTTACTCGGGGACAGGGAATCAGCCCCAGCATTTT
CDR3 length: 15
D gene: TRBD1
J gene: TRBJ1-5
clone size: .
V gene: TRBV6-5

CDR3 protein: CASSPETGGFNTEAFF
CDR3 DNA: TGTGCCAGCTCACCAGAGACAGGGGGCTTCAACACTGAAGCTTTCTTT
CDR3 length: 16
D gene: TRBD1
J gene: TRBJ1-1
clone size: .
V gene: TRBV18

CDR3 protein: CASSLGGSGWTDTQYF
CDR3 DNA: TGTGCCAGCAGCTTAGGAGGTAGCGGGTGGACAGATACGCAGTATTTT
CDR3 length: 16
D gene: TRBD2
J gene: TRBJ2-3
clone size: .
V gene: TRBV11-2

CDR3 protein: CASSEASTYQPQHF
CDR3 DNA: TGTGCCAGCAGTGAAGCGTCAACTTACCAGCCCCAGCATTTT
CDR3 length: 14
D gene: .
J gene: TRBJ1-5
clone size: .
V gene: TRBV6-1

CDR3 protein: CASSLGATGGNEQFF
CDR3 DNA: TGTGCCAGCAGCTTAGGAGCCACGGGGGGGAATGAGCAGTTCTTC
CDR3 length: 15
D gene: TRBD2
J gene: TRBJ2-1
clone size: .
V gene: TRBV11-2

CDR3 protein: CASSLPVQPQHF
CDR3 DNA: TGTGCCAGCAGTTTACCGGTTCAGCCCCAGCATTTT
CDR3 length: 12
D gene: .
J gene: TRBJ1-5
clone size: .
V gene: TRBV28

CDR3 protein: CASRPASGITHEQYF
CDR3 DNA: TGTGCCAGCCGCCCGGCTAGCGGGATTACCCACGAGCAGTACTTC
CDR3 length: 15
D gene: TRBD2
J gene: TRBJ2-7
clone size: .
V gene: TRBV19

CDR3 protein: CAIRSSDTDTQYF
CDR3 DNA: TGTGCCATCAGGTCTAGCGACACAGATACGCAGTATTTT
CDR3 length: 13
D gene: .
J gene: TRBJ2-3
clone size: .
V gene: TRBV10-3

CDR3 protein: CASSRAGGVDTQYF
CDR3 DNA: TGCGCCAGCAGCAGAGCGGGGGGCGTGGATACGCAGTATTTT
CDR3 length: 14
D gene: TRBD2
J gene: TRBJ2-3
clone size: .
V gene: TRBV5-1

CDR3 protein: CASSYSRGQNTGELFF
CDR3 DNA: TGCGCCAGCAGCTACTCCAGGGGGCAGAACACCGGGGAGCTGTTTTTT
CDR3 length: 16
D gene: TRBD1
J gene: TRBJ2-2
clone size: .
V gene: TRBV5-1

CDR3 protein: CASSPGTGGVNEKLFF
CDR3 DNA: TGTGCCAGCAGCCCCGGGACAGGGGGCGTTAATGAAAAACTGTTTTTT
CDR3 length: 16
D gene: TRBD1
J gene: TRBJ1-4
clone size: .
V gene: TRBV7-6

CDR3 protein: CASSTLVGGTDTQYF
CDR3 DNA: TGTGCCAGCAGCACCCTGGTGGGAGGCACAGATACGCAGTATTTT
CDR3 length: 15
D gene: .
J gene: TRBJ2-3
clone size: once
V gene: TRBV9

CDR3 protein: CASSSTRGVPTDTQYF
CDR3 DNA: TGTGCCAGCAGCTCTACCCGGGGGGTCCCCACAGATACGCAGTATTTT
CDR3 length: 16
D gene: TRBD2
J gene: TRBJ2-3
clone size: .
V gene: TRBV7-9

CDR3 protein: CASSDEGADNEQFF
CDR3 DNA: TGTGCCAGCAGTGACGAGGGGGCCGACAATGAGCAGTTCTTC
CDR3 length: 14
D gene: TRBD1
J gene: TRBJ2-1
clone size: .
V gene: TRBV6-4

CDR3 protein: CAIRKGEGTEAFF
CDR3 DNA: TGTGCCATCAGGAAGGGGGAGGGCACTGAAGCTTTCTTT
CDR3 length: 13
D gene: .
J gene: TRBJ1-1
clone size: .
V gene: TRBV10-3